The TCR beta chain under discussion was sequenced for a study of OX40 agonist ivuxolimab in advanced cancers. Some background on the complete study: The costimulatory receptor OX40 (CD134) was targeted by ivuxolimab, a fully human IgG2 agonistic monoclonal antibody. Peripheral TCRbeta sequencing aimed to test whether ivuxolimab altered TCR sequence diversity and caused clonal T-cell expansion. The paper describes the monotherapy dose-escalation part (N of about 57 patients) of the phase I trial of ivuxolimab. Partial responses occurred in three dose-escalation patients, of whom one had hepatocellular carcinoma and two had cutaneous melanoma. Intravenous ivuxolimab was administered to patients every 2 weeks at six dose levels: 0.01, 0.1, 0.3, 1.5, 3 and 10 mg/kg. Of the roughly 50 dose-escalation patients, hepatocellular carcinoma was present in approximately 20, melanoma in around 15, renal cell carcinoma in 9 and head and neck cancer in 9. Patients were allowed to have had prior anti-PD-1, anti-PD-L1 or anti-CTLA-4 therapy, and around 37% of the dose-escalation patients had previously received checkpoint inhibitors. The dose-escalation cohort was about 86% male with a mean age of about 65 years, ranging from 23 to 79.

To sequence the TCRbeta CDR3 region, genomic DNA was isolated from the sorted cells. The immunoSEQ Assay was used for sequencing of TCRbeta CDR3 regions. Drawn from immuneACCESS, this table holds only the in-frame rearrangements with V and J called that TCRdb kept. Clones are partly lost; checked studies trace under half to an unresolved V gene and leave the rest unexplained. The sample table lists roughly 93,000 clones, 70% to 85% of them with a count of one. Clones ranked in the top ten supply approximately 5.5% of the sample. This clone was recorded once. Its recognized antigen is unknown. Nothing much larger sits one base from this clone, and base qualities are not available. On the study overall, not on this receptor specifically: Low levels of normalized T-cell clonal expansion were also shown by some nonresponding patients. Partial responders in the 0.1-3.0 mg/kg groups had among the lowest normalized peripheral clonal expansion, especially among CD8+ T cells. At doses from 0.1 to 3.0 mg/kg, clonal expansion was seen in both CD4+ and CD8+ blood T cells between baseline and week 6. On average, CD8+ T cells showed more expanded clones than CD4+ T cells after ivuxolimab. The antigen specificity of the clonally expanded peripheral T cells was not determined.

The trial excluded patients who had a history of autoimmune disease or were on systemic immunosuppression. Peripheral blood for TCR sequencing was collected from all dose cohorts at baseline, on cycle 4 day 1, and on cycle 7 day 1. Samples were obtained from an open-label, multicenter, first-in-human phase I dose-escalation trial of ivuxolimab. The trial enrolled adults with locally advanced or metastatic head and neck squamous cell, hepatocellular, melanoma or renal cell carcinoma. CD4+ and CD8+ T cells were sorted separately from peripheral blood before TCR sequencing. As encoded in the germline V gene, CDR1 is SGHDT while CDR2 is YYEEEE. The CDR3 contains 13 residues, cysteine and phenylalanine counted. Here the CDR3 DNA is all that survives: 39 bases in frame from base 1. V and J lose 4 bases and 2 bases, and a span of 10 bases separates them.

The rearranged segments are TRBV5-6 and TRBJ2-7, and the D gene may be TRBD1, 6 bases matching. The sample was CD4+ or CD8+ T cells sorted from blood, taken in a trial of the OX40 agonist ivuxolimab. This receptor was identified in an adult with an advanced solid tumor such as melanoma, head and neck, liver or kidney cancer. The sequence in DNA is TGTGCCAGCAGCCCACAGGGCCCCTACGAGCAGTACTTC. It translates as CASSPQGPYEQYF.